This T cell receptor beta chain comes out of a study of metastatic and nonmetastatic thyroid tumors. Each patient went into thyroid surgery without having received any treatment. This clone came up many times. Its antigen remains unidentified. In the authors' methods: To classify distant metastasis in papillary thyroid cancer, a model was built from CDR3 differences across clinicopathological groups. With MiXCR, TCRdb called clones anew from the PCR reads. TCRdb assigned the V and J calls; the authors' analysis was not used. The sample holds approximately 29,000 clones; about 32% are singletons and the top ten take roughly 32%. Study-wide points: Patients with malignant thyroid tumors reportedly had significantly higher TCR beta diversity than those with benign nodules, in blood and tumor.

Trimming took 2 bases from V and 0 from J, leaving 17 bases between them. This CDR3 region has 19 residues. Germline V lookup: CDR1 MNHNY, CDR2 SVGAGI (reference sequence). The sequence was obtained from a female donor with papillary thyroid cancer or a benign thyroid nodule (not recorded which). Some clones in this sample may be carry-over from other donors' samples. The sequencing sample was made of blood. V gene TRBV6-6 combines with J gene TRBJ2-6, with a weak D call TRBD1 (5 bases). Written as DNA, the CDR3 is TGTGCCAGCAGTTACCAATCCGCCCAGGGCCTCTCTGGGGCCAACGTCCTGACTTTC. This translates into CASSYQSAQGLSGANVLTF.